A single sample gave rise to the 22 T cell receptor beta chains below, sequenced in a study of T cells in tuberculosis. The time point here: new active TB diagnosis, blood taken before or within 7 days of starting treatment. Produced via immunoSEQ multiplex PCR; TCRdb's table is partial and in-frame only. In the table there are about 33,000 clones, nearly 90% of which are singletons. Sequenced here: PBMCs, sampled at tuberculosis diagnosis. The receptors come from an adult with tuberculosis.

The rearrangement joins TRBV28 to TRBJ2-1; TRBD2 matches 10 bases. The germline V gene has CDR1 MDHEN and CDR2 SYDVKM. With 6 bases clipped from V and 6 bases from J, the junction kept 8 bases outside the gene matches. This CDR3 has 15 amino acids. CDR3 loop: CASRTTSGISNEQFF. The DNA for the CDR3 is TGTGCCAGCAGAACAACTAGCGGGATCAGCAATGAGCAGTTCTTC.

The chain employs TRBV5-5 and TRBJ2-1, with D maybe TRBD1 (5 bases). The ends were cut back, 4 bases at V and 7 bases at J, with 18 bases in the middle. Per germline, CDR1 SGHKS and CDR2 YYEKEE (reference sequence). The CDR3 consists of 15 residues. DNA of the CDR3: TGTGCCAGCAGCCGAGGACACCTAACCATGAATGAGCAGTTCTTC. This sequence encodes CASSRGHLTMNEQFF.

The rearrangement links TRBV4-3 to TRBJ2-2, with unresolved D. V was trimmed by 0 bases and J by 7 bases, leaving 6 bases between them. Germline lookup yields CDR1 LGHNA and CDR2 YSLEER. This CDR3 has 13 amino acids. The DNA for the CDR3 is TGCGCCAGCAGCCAAGATTCAGGCGGGGAGCTGTTTTTT. It yields the protein CASSQDSGGELFF.

The chain employs TRBV6-5 and TRBJ1-1; weak D call: TRBD1 (6 bases). The CDR3 is 13 residues long. Trimming removed 3 bases from V and 10 bases from J, with 15 bases in between. Per germline, CDR1 MNHEY and CDR2 SVGAGI. The CDR3 DNA follows: TGTGCCAGCAGTTATGTCCAGGGGAGAGGAGCTTTCTTT. Translating it yields CASSYVQGRGAFF.

A few counts support this clone. The chain couples TRBV5-5 to TRBJ1-1; TRBD1 is a possible D gene (6 bases). Germline V gives CDR1 SGHKS, CDR2 YYEKEE (reference sequence). Trimming removed 5 bases from V and 1 base from J, with 15 bases in between. The CDR3 contains 15 residues. CDR3 DNA sequence: TGTGCCAGCAGTTTAGCCCTGACAGGGAACACTGAAGCTTTCTTT. Amino acid sequence: CASSLALTGNTEAFF.

This chain connects TRBV29-1 to TRBJ2-1, with 10 bases lining up with TRBD2. Germline loops: CDR1 SQVTM, CDR2 ANQGSEA. The CDR3 is made up of 16 amino acids. J was trimmed by 6 bases and V by 3 bases; bases with no gene match: 11. The CDR3 nucleotides are TGCAGCGTTGAGGCTAGCGGGAGTAAGGTAGGCAATGAGCAGTTCTTC. Its translation: CSVEASGSKVGNEQFF.

The chain combines TRBV2 with TRBJ1-1, with 7 positions matching TRBD1. This CDR3 region has 14 residues. Germline trimming cut 5 bases from V and 6 bases from J; bases unmatched to any gene: 9. Germline CDR1 SNHLY, CDR2 FYNNEI. In DNA form, the CDR3 reads TGTGCCAGCAGTTCCCTAGAAGGGGGCGCTGAAGCTTTCTTT. It translates to CASSSLEGGAEAFF.

The rearrangement uses TRBV28 and TRBJ2-7, with 9 nucleotides matching TRBD2. Trimming removed 5 bases from V and 4 bases from J; junction bases left unmatched: 6. The CDR3 consists of 14 residues. The germline V gene encodes CDR1 MDHEN and CDR2 SYDVKM. CDR3 in DNA: TGTGCCAGCAGTAATGCGGGAGGGTTATACGAGCAGTACTTC. It specifies CASSNAGGLYEQYF. Together with reference TRBV28 and TRBJ2-7, the CDR3 gives the full variable domain: DVKVTQSSRYLVKRTGEKVFLECVQDMDHENMFWYRQDPGLGLRLIYFSYDVKMKEKGDIPEGYSVSREKKERFSLILESASTNQTSMYLCASSNAGGLYEQYFGPGTRLTVT.

The J gene is TRBJ2-7, the V gene TRBV4-2, with TRBD1 identical over 8 bases. V shed 0 bases and J 3 bases; nucleotides not matched to a gene: 7. CDR1 and CDR2 (germline): LGHNA, YNFKEQ. The CDR3 spans 16 residues. Written as DNA, the CDR3 is TGTGCCAGCAGCCAAGATCGAACAGGGGGTTTCTACGAGCAGTACTTC. Protein product: CASSQDRTGGFYEQYF.

The chain uses TRBV4-3 and TRBJ2-2; tentative D call: TRBD2 (6 bases). This CDR3 comprises 14 residues. Germline V gene lookup returns CDR1 LGHNA and CDR2 YSLEER. V lost 0 bases and J 4 bases, leaving 6 bases between the germline ends. Here the CDR3 reads CASSQELATGELFF. DNA for the CDR3: TGCGCCAGCAGCCAAGAACTAGCCACCGGGGAGCTGTTTTTT.

This clone turned up a few times. This chain uses TRBV12-5 with TRBJ2-5; 11 nucleotides line up with TRBD1. Germline values: CDR1 LGHNT, CDR2 FRNRAP. CDR3 size: 15 residues. V lost 6 bases to trimming and J lost 5 bases; unmatched junction nucleotides: 8. The CDR3 reads CASGLGQGAEETQYF. CDR3 nucleotides: TGTGCTAGTGGACTAGGACAGGGGGCTGAGGAGACCCAGTACTTC.

The chain couples TRBV5-6 to TRBJ1-1; D call uncertain. The V gene's germline CDR1 is SGHDT and CDR2 YYEEEE. Trimming pared 2 bases from V and 1 base from J, leaving 9 bases between. The CDR3 covers 14 residues. The CDR3 sequence is CASSLGGQNTEAFF. The CDR3 DNA sequence: TGTGCCAGCAGCTTAGGAGGTCAGAACACTGAAGCTTTCTTT.

The rearrangement uses TRBV28 and TRBJ1-4; 8 positions match TRBD1. The CDR3 extends over 15 amino acids. The V and J ends lost 8 bases and 6 bases, in that order; junction bases with no gene match: 11. Germline V gene sequence: CDR1 MDHEN, CDR2 SYDVKM. The chain's CDR3 is CASSHEDRGYEKLFF. The CDR3 region has the DNA TGTGCCAGCTCCCATGAAGACAGGGGCTATGAAAAACTGTTTTTT.

This chain links TRBV4-2 with TRBJ2-3, with 7 positions matching TRBD1. The junction had 3 bases not matched to a gene; V was cut back by 3 bases and J by 0 bases. Germline V gives CDR1 LGHNA, CDR2 YNFKEQ. CDR3 size: 15 residues. The CDR3 region has the DNA TGTGCCAGCAGCCAGTCGGACAGGAGCACAGATACGCAGTATTTT. The encoded protein is CASSQSDRSTDTQYF.

The rearrangement uses TRBV25-1 and TRBJ2-1; 11 bases map to TRBD2. There are 18 residues in the CDR3. Per the germline V gene, CDR1 is MGHDK and CDR2 is SYGVNS. Unmatched junction bases numbered 7, after V lost 3 bases and J lost 0 bases. CDR3 region: CASSDAGTSGPSYNEQFF. CDR3 in DNA: TGTGCCAGCAGTGACGCCGGGACTAGCGGTCCCTCCTACAATGAGCAGTTCTTC.

The J gene is TRBJ1-6, the V gene TRBV10-3; D gene ambiguous. The CDR3 is 12 amino acids. V lost 0 bases and J 9 bases, leaving 3 bases between the germline ends. Germline CDR1 is ENHRY and CDR2 is SYGVKD. As DNA, the CDR3 is TGTGCCATCAGTGAGTCCTCTTCACCCCTCCACTTT. Translation gives CAISESSSPLHF.

The J gene is TRBJ1-1, the V gene TRBV15; D possibly corresponds to TRBD1 (5 bases). The germline gives CDR1 LNHNV, CDR2 YYDKDF (reference sequence). Trimming stripped 5 bases from V and 2 bases from J, with 15 bases between. This CDR3 has 15 amino acids. The CDR3 loop is CATSPDRQYNTEAFF. CDR3 bases: TGTGCCACCAGCCCAGACAGACAGTATAACACTGAAGCTTTCTTT. Complete variable domain (other parts from reference TRBV15 and TRBJ1-1): DAMVIQNPRYQVTQFGKPVTLSCSQTLNHNVMYWYQQKSSQAPKLLFHYYDKDFNNEADTPDNFQSRRPNTSFCFLDIRSPGLGDTAMYLCATSPDRQYNTEAFFGQGTRLTVV.

The CDR3 region has the DNA TGTGCCAGCAGCCCGGACAGGGGGCCTATGAACACTGAAGCTTTCTTT. This gives the protein CASSPDRGPMNTEAFF. The chain couples TRBV11-2 to TRBJ1-1, with 11 bases lining up with TRBD1. The CDR3 is made up of 16 amino acids. V dropped 5 bases and J dropped 0; count of bases not matched to a gene: 5. CDR1 is SGHAT and CDR2 is FQNNGV in the germline V gene.

CDR3 DNA: TGTGCCAGCAGCACGACAGGGGTTTTTACAGATACGCAGTATTTT. Its translation: CASSTTGVFTDTQYF. The chain uses TRBV7-9 and TRBJ2-3; 8 bases line up with TRBD1. With 5 bases clipped from V and 3 bases from J, the junction kept 7 bases outside the gene matches. The CDR3 loop spans 15 amino acids. Germline V gene lookup returns CDR1 SEHNR and CDR2 FQNEAQ (reference sequence).

The V call is TRBV30, the J call TRBJ2-1; 9 bases line up with TRBD1. Looked up from germline, CDR1 is GTSNPN and CDR2 is SVGIG (reference sequence). V dropped 3 bases and J dropped 6; count of bases not matched to a gene: 3. The CDR3 consists of 13 residues. As DNA, the CDR3 is TGTGCCTGGAGGTTGACAGGGGGCAATGAGCAGTTCTTC. It specifies CAWRLTGGNEQFF.

The rearrangement uses TRBV19 and TRBJ1-1; 8 positions match TRBD1. V dropped 5 bases and J dropped 4; count of bases not matched to a gene: 3. Germline assignment: CDR1 LNHDA and CDR2 SQIVND (reference sequence). The CDR3 sequence is 13 residues long. The CDR3 is CASSPDRGTEAFF. CDR3 bases: TGTGCCAGTAGTCCTGACAGGGGCACTGAAGCTTTCTTT.

The chain recombines TRBV6-5 with TRBJ1-5; D is unresolved. Germline lookup yields CDR1 MNHEY and CDR2 SVGAGI. Trimming took 0 bases from V and 6 from J, leaving 6 bases between them. This CDR3 has 13 residues. CDR3 residues: CASSYSEGQPQHF. The CDR3 DNA reads TGTGCCAGCAGTTACTCGGAGGGTCAGCCCCAGCATTTT.